Each of the 19 T cell receptor beta chains below was sequenced from the same sample in a study of glioma-infiltrating T cells. The iRepertoire nested amplicon-rescue multiplex PCR amplified TCR alpha and beta CDR3s from RNA. TCRdb re-called the multiplex PCR reads through MiXCR, storing one row per CDR3 protein. In the table there are roughly 100,000 distinct CDR3 sequences, 29% of which are singletons. Sequenced sample: glioma tissue, nonneoplastic brain tissue, or PBMCs (not recorded which). The source of these receptors is a human donor with low-grade glioma or glioblastoma, undergoing nonglioma brain surgery, or in good health (not recorded which).

As DNA, the CDR3 is TGTGCCAGCAGCCATGAACCAGAGATTCAGTACTTC. This translates into CASSHEPEIQYF. The rearrangement links TRBV3-1 to TRBJ2-4, with D uncertain. The germline gives CDR1 LGHDT, CDR2 YNNKEL (reference sequence). Trimming left V 3 bases short and J 10 bases short, with 10 bases between. This CDR3 has 12 residues. Together with reference TRBV3-1 and TRBJ2-4, the CDR3 gives the full variable domain: DTAVSQTPKYLVTQMGNDKSIKCEQNLGHDTMYWYKQDSKKFLKIMFSYNNKELIINETVPNRFSPKSPDKAHLNLHINSLELGDSAVYFCASSHEPEIQYFGAGTRLSVL.

This clonotype was observed a handful of times. V and J are TRBV6-7 and TRBJ2-1, with TRBD2 matching over 7 bases. TRBV6-7 is assigned to the ORF class and has an uncertain function. V was pared by 6 bases and J by 3 bases, with 17 bases of the junction left unmatched. The CDR3 is 18 amino acids. CDR3 residues: CASSRLAYGGSRYNEQFF. CDR3 in DNA: TGTGCCAGCAGCAGGCTCGCTTACGGGGGGAGCCGCTACAATGAGCAGTTCTTC.

This clonotype was counted ten times or more. The J gene is TRBJ2-7, the V gene TRBV6-1; D remains ambiguous. There are 14 residues in the CDR3. Germline CDR1 MNHNS, CDR2 SASEGT. The ends were cut back, 3 bases at V and 7 bases at J, with 16 bases in the middle. For the CDR3, the DNA is TGTGCCAGCAGTGATTATGTCGCGCTAAGGGAGCAGTACTTC. This encodes CASSDYVALREQYF.

This clonotype qualifies as medium-sized. The chain joins TRBV7-2 to TRBJ2-7, with D unresolved. Trimming removed 1 base from V and 4 bases from J, with 5 bases in between. Germline V gives CDR1 SGHTA, CDR2 FQGNSA. The CDR3 has 12 residues. The CDR3 loop is CASSLGTYEQYF. For the CDR3, the DNA is TGTGCCAGCAGCTTAGGAACGTACGAGCAGTACTTC.

As to this clonotype: Given a much more abundant clone one base away, this may be a read error. This CDR3 reads CASGDYMQFF. The CDR3 bases are TGTGCCAGTGGGGACTACATGCAGTTCTTC. The genes are TRBV2 and TRBJ2-1; TRBD2 agrees at 7 bases. The J segment lost 12 bases and the V segment lost 9 bases, leaving 5 bases of the junction unmatched. The length of the CDR3 is 10 residues. Germline lookup yields CDR1 SNHLY and CDR2 FYNNEI.

This clonotype was seen ten or more times. The chain is built from TRBV12-3 or TRBV12-4 and TRBJ1-1, with 7 bases identical to TRBD1. There are 15 residues in the CDR3. Unmatched junction bases numbered 11, after V lost 4 bases and J lost 6 bases. The CDR3 nucleotides are TGTGCCAGCAGTTCAATCAGGGGGTGGTTTGCTGAAGCTTTCTTT. It specifies CASSSIRGWFAEAFF.

This clonotype was detected ten times or more. The chain joins TRBV29-1 to TRBJ2-1; D gene unclear. With 6 bases removed from V and 4 bases from J, the gap between germline ends came to 7 bases. Germline V lookup: CDR1 SQVTM, CDR2 ANQGSEA. The CDR3 totals 11 residues. The CDR3 nucleotides read TGCAGCGTCGTTCCTTACAATGAGCAGTTCTTC. Translating gives CSVVPYNEQFF.

This clonotype was detected many times. The CDR3: CASSRLSGYTF. The CDR3, as DNA: TGTGCCAGCAGCCGACTAAGTGGCTACACCTTC. The chain links TRBV3-1 to TRBJ1-2; D is uncertain. The CDR3 extends over 11 amino acids. Trimming took off 4 bases at V and 7 bases at J, with 7 bases between the two ends. Germline V gives CDR1 LGHDT, CDR2 YNNKEL (reference sequence).

This clonotype has more than one count but fewer than ten. The genes are TRBV29-1 and TRBJ1-1; TRBD1 matches at 8 bases. V trimming: 4 bases; J trimming: 6 bases; junction bases outside the gene matches: 1. The CDR3 has 11 amino acids. Germline V gene data show CDR1 as SQVTM and CDR2 as ANQGSEA. The DNA of the CDR3 is TGCAGCGTTGGCAGGGGGCCTGAAGCTTTCTTT. Protein sequence: CSVGRGPEAFF.

This clonotype occurred once. The junction does not match germline at one end; this may be a read error. The V and J genes are TRBV18 and TRBJ1-1, with 10 positions matching TRBD1. The CDR3 totals 17 residues. The germline gives CDR1 KGHSH, CDR2 LQKENI. CDR3 in DNA: TGTGACAGCTCACGTCCCGGGACAGGGGCCCGAAGCTCTGAAGCTTTCTTT. The encoded protein is CDSSRPGTGARSSEAFF.

The table lists this clonotype with a few counts. This sequence joins TRBV24-1 and TRBJ2-2; TRBD2 matches at 9 bases. From germline, CDR1 is KGHDR and CDR2 SFDVKD. Trimming cost V 5 bases and J 0 bases; bases outside gene matches: 6. This CDR3 is 17 amino acids long. The CDR3 reads CATSGGLAVANTGELFF. CDR3 in DNA: TGTGCCACCAGTGGGGGACTAGCCGTCGCGAACACCGGGGAGCTGTTTTTT.

Notes on this clonotype: A clone one base away is much larger, so this may be a read error. The rearrangement joins TRBV7-9 to TRBJ2-7; D not resolved. The germline CDR1 and CDR2 sequences are SEHNR and FQNEAQ (reference sequence). The CDR3 is 12 amino acids. V lost 5 bases, J lost 3 bases, and 8 bases lay in between. The CDR3 nucleotides are TGTGCCAGCAGCCTCCACTTCTACGAGCAGTACTTC. This codes for CASSLHFYEQYF. The complete variable domain, with remaining parts taken from reference TRBV7-9 and TRBJ2-7, reads DTGVSQNPRHKITKRGQNVTFRCDPISEHNRLYWYRQTLGQGPEFLTYFQNEAQLEKSRLLSDRFSAERPKGSFSTLEIQRTEQGDSAMYLCASSLHFYEQYFGPGTRLTVT.

This clonotype appeared a single time. Since a much larger clone is just one base distant, this may be a read error. The J gene is TRBJ2-7, the V gene TRBV6-5, with 8 bases matching TRBD1. The last part of the DNA fits TRBJ2-5 better; the J call may be wrong. The germline CDR1 and CDR2 sequences are MNHEY and SVGAGI. This CDR3 contains 16 residues. The CDR3 region is CASSASSGTGEETQYF. CDR3 coding DNA: TGTGCCAGCAGTGCGTCTTCCGGGACAGGCGAAGAGACCCAGTACTTC.

This clonotype was detected a few times. The chain links TRBV12-3 or TRBV12-4 to TRBJ2-1, with D unclear. The CDR3 is 14 residues long. V was trimmed by 0 bases and J by 4 bases, leaving 7 bases between them. CDR3 nucleotides: TGTGCCAGCAGTTTAGCGGGGAATTACAATGAGCAGTTCTTC. Its translation is CASSLAGNYNEQFF.

This clonotype was counted many times. The V call is TRBV20-1, the J call TRBJ2-3; a possible D gene is TRBD2 (6 bases). The V end lost 3 bases, the J end lost 7 bases, and 14 bases lay between the germline ends. The CDR3 extends over 13 amino acids. Looked up from germline, CDR1 is DFQATT and CDR2 is SNEGSKA (reference sequence). In DNA form, the CDR3 reads TGCAGTGCTAGGGAGGGTTCTCGTAATACGCAGTATTTT. It translates to CSAREGSRNTQYF.

The genes are TRBV12-3 or TRBV12-4 and TRBJ2-1; 13 bases are a match to TRBD2. This CDR3 is 14 amino acids long. The V gene end was trimmed by 5 bases and the J gene end by 7 bases; junction bases not matched to a gene: 2. CDR3 protein: CASSRLAGGNEQFF. CDR3 coding DNA: TGTGCCAGCAGTCGACTAGCGGGGGGAAATGAGCAGTTCTTC.

This clonotype was picked up a small number of times. This chain joins TRBV19 and TRBJ2-1; no definite D call. This CDR3 is 13 amino acids long. In germline, CDR1 is LNHDA, CDR2 SQIVND (reference sequence). Trimming removed 0 bases from V and 5 bases from J, with 5 bases in between. The CDR3 DNA is TGTGCCAGTAGTATAGATCGGGACAATGAGCAGTTCTTC. Translated: CASSIDRDNEQFF. The full variable domain, in which reference TRBV19 and TRBJ2-1 provide the parts outside the CDR3, is DGGITQSPKYLFRKEGQNVTLSCEQNLNHDAMYWYRQDPGQGLRLIYYSQIVNDFQKGDIAEGYSVSREKKESFPLTVTSAQKNPTAFYLCASSIDRDNEQFFGPGTRLTVL.

The gene calls are TRBV14 and TRBJ2-1, with 7 bases lining up with TRBD2. Per the germline V gene, CDR1 is SGHDN and CDR2 is FVKESK. V shed 4 bases, J shed 5 bases, and the junction held 17 bases outside the gene matches. This CDR3 comprises 18 residues. This chain's CDR3 is CASSRRSWGGVTHNEQFF. CDR3 coding DNA: TGTGCCAGCAGCCGCCGCAGCTGGGGAGGGGTCACCCACAATGAGCAGTTCTTC. Filled out from reference TRBV14 and TRBJ2-1, the complete variable domain reads EAGVTQFPSHSVIEKGQTVTLRCDPISGHDNLYWYRRVMGKEIKFLLHFVKESKQDESGMPNNRFLAERTGGTYSTLKVQPAELEDSGVYFCASSRRSWGGVTHNEQFFGPGTRLTVL.

This clonotype was detected ten times or more. This chain joins TRBV18 and TRBJ1-2; 7 bases agree with TRBD1. Germline V gene lookup returns CDR1 KGHSH and CDR2 LQKENI. The CDR3 has 13 residues. With 8 bases clipped from V and 5 bases from J, the junction kept 8 bases outside the gene matches. The CDR3 coding sequence is TGTGCCAGCATAACGGACAGGCAGTATGGCTACACCTTC. Encoded protein: CASITDRQYGYTF.